This T cell receptor beta chain derives from a study of control samples from healthy donors and cancer patients. The ends were cut back, 6 bases at V and 5 bases at J, with 13 bases in the middle. The CDR3 is 14 residues long. Germline V gene sequence: CDR1 WNHNN, CDR2 SYGVQD (reference sequence). Data came from immunoSEQ multiplex PCR; TCRdb stores just in-frame clones and leaves some out. Found here are 150,000 to 200,000 clones, more than 90% of them singletons; the top ten hold around 1.5%. The specimen was blood. This receptor was identified in a young man in good health. V is TRBV10-1 and J is TRBJ2-2; no clear D. This chain's CDR3 is CASRPETDTGELFF. CDR3 bases: TGCGCCAGCAGACCCGAGACTGATACCGGGGAGCTGTTTTTT.